This entry is about one T cell receptor beta chain. The sample is drawn from a study of control samples from healthy donors and cancer patients. Assay used: immunoSEQ multiplex PCR; TCRdb lists only in-frame clones, some missing. The table has over 200,000 clones, about four fifths seen once. Germline CDR1 MDHEN, CDR2 SYDVKM. The V end was cut by 6 bases, the J end by 2 bases, with 13 bases between. The CDR3 covers 14 residues. The rearrangement joins TRBV28 to TRBJ1-2, with a weak D call TRBD1 (6 bases). Sequencing was performed on PBMCs. This TCR was sampled from a woman aged 60-75 years with lung cancer. This CDR3 reads CASRRPDRNYGYTF. CDR3 nucleotides: TGTGCCAGCAGGAGGCCGGACAGAAACTATGGCTACACCTTC.